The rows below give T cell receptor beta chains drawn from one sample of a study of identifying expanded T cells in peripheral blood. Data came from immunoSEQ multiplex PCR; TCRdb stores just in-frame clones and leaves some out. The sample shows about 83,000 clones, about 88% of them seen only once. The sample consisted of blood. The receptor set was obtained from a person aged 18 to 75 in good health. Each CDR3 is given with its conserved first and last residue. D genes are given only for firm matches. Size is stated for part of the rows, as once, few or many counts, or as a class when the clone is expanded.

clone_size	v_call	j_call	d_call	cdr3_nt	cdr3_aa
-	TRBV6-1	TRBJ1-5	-	TGTGCCAGCAGCGATGGCGGGGTCACGCCCCAGCATTTT	CASSDGGVTPQHF
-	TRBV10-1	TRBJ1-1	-	TGCGCCAGCAGTGCGGGAATGAACACTGAAGCTTTCTTT	CASSAGMNTEAFF
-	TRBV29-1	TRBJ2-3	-	TGCAGCGTTTATAAGGGAGTGGGCACAGATACGCAGTATTTT	CSVYKGVGTDTQYF
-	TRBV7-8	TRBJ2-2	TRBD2	TGTGCCAGCAGCTATTCTCCCGGGGGGGGCACCGGGGAGCTGTTTTTT	CASSYSPGGGTGELFF
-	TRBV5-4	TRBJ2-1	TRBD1	TGTGCCAGCAGGGCGGACAGGGGATACAATGAGCAGTTCTTC	CASRADRGYNEQFF
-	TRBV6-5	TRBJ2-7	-	TGTGCCAGCAGCTCCCCCTACGAGCAGTACTTC	CASSSPYEQYF
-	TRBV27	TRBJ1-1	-	TGTGCCAGCAGCCTTGACGTCGACACTGAAGCTTTCTTT	CASSLDVDTEAFF
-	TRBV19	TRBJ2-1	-	TGTGCCAGCGCGCGGAGTAGCTCCTACAATGAGCAGTTCTTC	CASARSSSYNEQFF
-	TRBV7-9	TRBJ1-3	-	TGTGCCAGCAGCTGGTCAGATAACACCATATATTTT	CASSWSDNTIYF
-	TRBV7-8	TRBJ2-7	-	TGTGCCAGCAGCTCCCGGGACCTATCCTACGAGCAGTACTTC	CASSSRDLSYEQYF
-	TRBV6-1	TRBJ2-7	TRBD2	TGTGCCAGCAGTTCCAGCGGGGGCCAATCGTGGCGGTACTTC	CASSSSGGQSWRYF
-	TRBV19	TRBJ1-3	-	TGTGCCAGTAGTATGGGACGGGGTGAAGGAAACACCATATATTTT	CASSMGRGEGNTIYF
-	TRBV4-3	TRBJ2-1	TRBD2	TGCGCCAGCAGCCAAGATGCCCTAGCGGGAGAGGGGAGCTCCTACAATGAGCAGTTCTTC	CASSQDALAGEGSSYNEQFF
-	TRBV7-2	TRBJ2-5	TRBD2	TGTGCCAGCAGCTCTCAACTAGCGGGATTCCAAGAGACCCAGTACTTC	CASSSQLAGFQETQYF
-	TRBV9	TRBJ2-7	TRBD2	TGTGCCAGCAGCCGGACTAGCGGGAACTACGAGCAGTACTTC	CASSRTSGNYEQYF
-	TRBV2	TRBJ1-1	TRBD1	TGTGCCAGCACGGGACAGCCTAGAAGGGAAGCTTTCTTT	CASTGQPRREAFF
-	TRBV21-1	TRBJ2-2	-	TGTGCCAGCACCCCCCTAGGGGGGAACACCGGGGAGCTGTTTTTT	CASTPLGGNTGELFF
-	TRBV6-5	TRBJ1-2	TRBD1	TGTGCCAGCAGTTACGGACAGGGGATGTATGGCTACACCTTC	CASSYGQGMYGYTF
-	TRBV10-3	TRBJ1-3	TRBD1	TGTGCCATCAGTGAGGGTCGGGACAGGCCCTCTGGAAACACCATATATTTT	CAISEGRDRPSGNTIYF
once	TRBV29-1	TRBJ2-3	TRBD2	TGCAGCCTGAGAACTAGCGGGAGTGATACGCAGTATTTT	CSLRTSGSDTQYF
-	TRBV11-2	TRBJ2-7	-	TGTGCCAGCACCTACTCCTACGAGCAGTACTTC	CASTYSYEQYF
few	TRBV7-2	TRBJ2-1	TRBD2	TGTGCCAGCAGCTTAGGACTAGCGGGATATTGGGGGGAGCAGTTCTTC	CASSLGLAGYWGEQFF
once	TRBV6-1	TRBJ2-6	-	TGTGCCAGCAGTGAAGATACAGGGTCTGGGGCCAACGTCCTGACTTTC	CASSEDTGSGANVLTF
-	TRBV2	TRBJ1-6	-	TGTGCCAGCAGGGCAGGGCTATTAAATTCACCCCTCCACTTT	CASRAGLLNSPLHF
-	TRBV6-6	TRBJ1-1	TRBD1	TGTGCCAGCAGGGGACAGGGGGATTGGACTGAAGCTTTCTTT	CASRGQGDWTEAFF
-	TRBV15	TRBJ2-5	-	TGTGCCACCAGCTCTGGGGGTGCTGTCCAAGAGACCCAGTACTTC	CATSSGGAVQETQYF
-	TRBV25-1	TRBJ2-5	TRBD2	TGTGCCAGCAGCGAGGCTAGCGGAGAAGAGACCCAGTACTTC	CASSEASGEETQYF
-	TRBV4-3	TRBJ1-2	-	TGCGCCAGCAGCCAAGCTAGAGGGACAAGTAGCTATGGCTACACCTTC	CASSQARGTSSYGYTF
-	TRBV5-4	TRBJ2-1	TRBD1	TGTGCCAGCAGCAGGGGACAGTGGGTTGACAATGAGCAGTTCTTC	CASSRGQWVDNEQFF
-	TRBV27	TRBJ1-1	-	TGTGCCAGCAGTTCAACAGTGAACACTGAAGCTTTCTTT	CASSSTVNTEAFF
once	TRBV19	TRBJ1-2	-	TGTGCCAGTGAAAACAGGGAAAGGGATGGCTACACCTTC	CASENRERDGYTF
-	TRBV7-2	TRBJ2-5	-	TGTGCCAGCAGCTTAGCCCAGGGGTTAGGCTCGGCCCAGTACTTC	CASSLAQGLGSAQYF
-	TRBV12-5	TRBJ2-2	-	TGTGCTAGTGGTTTAAGTGGAGGCGGGGAGCTGTTTTTT	CASGLSGGGELFF
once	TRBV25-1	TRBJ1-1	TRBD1	TGTGCCAGCAGTAAACCGGGACAGGCGAACACTGAAGCTTTCTTT	CASSKPGQANTEAFF
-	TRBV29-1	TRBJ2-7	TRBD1	TGCAGCGTTGTTCCCGGGACAGGGATTTCCTACGAGCAGTACTTC	CSVVPGTGISYEQYF
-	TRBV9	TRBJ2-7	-	TGTGCCAGCAGCGTAGAGGACGATTGGGAGCAGTACTTC	CASSVEDDWEQYF
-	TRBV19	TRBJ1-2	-	TGTGCCAGTAGTACCGTTACAAACCTCTATGGCTACACCTTC	CASSTVTNLYGYTF
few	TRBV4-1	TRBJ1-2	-	TGCGCCAGCAGCCTATTTGCGGAGGGGAACTATGGCTACACCTTC	CASSLFAEGNYGYTF
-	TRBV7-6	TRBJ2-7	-	TGTGCCAGCAGCCCTCGGGGGAGCTCCTACGAGCAGTACTTC	CASSPRGSSYEQYF
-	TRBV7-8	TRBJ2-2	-	TGTGCCAGCAGCGCGGGATTCACCGGGGAGCTGTTTTTT	CASSAGFTGELFF
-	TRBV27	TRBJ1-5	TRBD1	TGTGCCAGCAGTTTTCGAGGGGGCTGGCAGCCCCAGCATTTT	CASSFRGGWQPQHF
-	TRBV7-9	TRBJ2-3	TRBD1	TGTGCCAGCAGCTTAGCCTACCAAGGACAGGGCGATACGCAGTATTTT	CASSLAYQGQGDTQYF
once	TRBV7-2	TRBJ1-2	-	TGTGCCAGCAGCTTAGTCCGGACGGCTACTAACTATGGCTACACCTTC	CASSLVRTATNYGYTF
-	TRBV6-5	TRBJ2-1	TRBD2	TGTGCCACCGGGACTAGCGGGGGGGCCTACAATGAGCAGTTCTTC	CATGTSGGAYNEQFF
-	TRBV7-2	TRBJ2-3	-	TGTGCCAGCAGCTTAATCCCAGGACAGTCGGGCAGCACAGATACGCAGTATTTT	CASSLIPGQSGSTDTQYF
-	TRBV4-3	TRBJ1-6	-	TGCGCCAGCAGCCAGGACAGCCAGAATTCACCCCTCCACTTT	CASSQDSQNSPLHF
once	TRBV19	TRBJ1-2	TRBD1	TGTGCCAGTAGTATAGGAGGACAGGCCCTGATTACTTATGGCTACACCTTC	CASSIGGQALITYGYTF
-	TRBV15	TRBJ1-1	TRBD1	TGTGCCACCAGGGGACAGGGTAGTGACACTGAAGCTTTCTTT	CATRGQGSDTEAFF
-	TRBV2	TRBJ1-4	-	TGTGCAACCGGGAGAGAAAGTAATGAAAAACTGTTTTTT	CATGRESNEKLFF
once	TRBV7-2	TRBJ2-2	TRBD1	TGTGCCAGCAGCTTAGGGACAGGGAACACCGGGGAGCTGTTTTTT	CASSLGTGNTGELFF
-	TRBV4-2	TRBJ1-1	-	TGTGCCAGCAGCAGAGACGGAGGTACTGAAGCTTTCTTT	CASSRDGGTEAFF